A single TCR beta chain is shown here with its context. What it binds is unknown. The sample holds other DNA sequences that translate to the same CDR3. The sample belongs to a study of T cell responses to AZD1222 COVID-19 vaccine. The V gene end was trimmed by 5 bases and the J gene end by 0 bases; junction bases not matched to a gene: 3. The CDR3 runs 15 residues. Germline CDR1 and CDR2: LNHDA and SQIVND (reference sequence). Assay: immunoSEQ multiplex PCR; the TCRdb copy retains only in-frame clones and omits some. The sample has more than 70,000 clones, roughly 81% seen once. Findings and caveats of the study: Just five to seven people given AZD1222 tested seropositive at baseline. Compared with day 0, the breadth and depth of the Spike-specific TCR repertoire rose significantly after two doses of AZD1222.

This specimen was peripheral blood, taken on day 0 of AZD1222 vaccination. This clonotype originated in an adult in good health. The V gene is TRBV19, the J gene TRBJ2-2, with TRBD1 matching over 7 bases. CDR3 region: CASSPGTANTGELFF. The CDR3 DNA reads as TGTGCCAGTAGTCCAGGGACAGCGAACACCGGGGAGCTGTTTTTT.